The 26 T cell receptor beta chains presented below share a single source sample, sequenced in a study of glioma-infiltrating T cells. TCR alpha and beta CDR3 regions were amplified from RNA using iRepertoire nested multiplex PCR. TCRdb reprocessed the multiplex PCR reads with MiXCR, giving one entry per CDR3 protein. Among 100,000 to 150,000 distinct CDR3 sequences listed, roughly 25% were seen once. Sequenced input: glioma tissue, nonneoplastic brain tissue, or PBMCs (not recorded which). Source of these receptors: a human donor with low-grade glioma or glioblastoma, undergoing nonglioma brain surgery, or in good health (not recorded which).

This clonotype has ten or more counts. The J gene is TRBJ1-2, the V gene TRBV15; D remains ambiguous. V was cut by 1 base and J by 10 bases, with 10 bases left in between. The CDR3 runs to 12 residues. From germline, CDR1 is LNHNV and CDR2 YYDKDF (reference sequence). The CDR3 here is CATSRVDVDYTF. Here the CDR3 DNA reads TGTGCCACCAGCAGAGTTGACGTCGACTACACCTTC.

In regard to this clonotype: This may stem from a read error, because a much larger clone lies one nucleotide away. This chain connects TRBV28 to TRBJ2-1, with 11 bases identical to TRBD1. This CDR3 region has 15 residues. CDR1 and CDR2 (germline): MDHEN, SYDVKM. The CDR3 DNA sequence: TGTGCCATCAGTGAGTGGGACAGGGGGGTGAATGAGCAGCTCTTC. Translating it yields CAISEWDRGVNEQLF.

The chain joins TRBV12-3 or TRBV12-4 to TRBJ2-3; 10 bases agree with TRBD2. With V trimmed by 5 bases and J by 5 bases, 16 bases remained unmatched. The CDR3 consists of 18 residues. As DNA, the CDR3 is TGTGCCAGCAGTCAGAAATCTAGCGGGAGTTCGGGGGGAGATACGCAGTATTTT. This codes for CASSQKSSGSSGGDTQYF.

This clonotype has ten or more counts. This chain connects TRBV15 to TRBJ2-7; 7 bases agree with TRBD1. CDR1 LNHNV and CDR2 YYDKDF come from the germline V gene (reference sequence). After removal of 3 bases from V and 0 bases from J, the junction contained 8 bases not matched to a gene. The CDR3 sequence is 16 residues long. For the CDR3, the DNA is TGTGCCACCAGCAGGGAACTGGGACAGTTCTCCTACGAGCAGTACTTC. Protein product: CATSRELGQFSYEQYF.

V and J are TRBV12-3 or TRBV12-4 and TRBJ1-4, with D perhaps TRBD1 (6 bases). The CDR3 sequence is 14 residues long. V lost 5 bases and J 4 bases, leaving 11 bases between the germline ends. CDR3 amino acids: CASSKTGLNEKLFF. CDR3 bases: TGTGCCAGCAGTAAAACAGGGCTTAATGAAAAACTGTTTTTT.

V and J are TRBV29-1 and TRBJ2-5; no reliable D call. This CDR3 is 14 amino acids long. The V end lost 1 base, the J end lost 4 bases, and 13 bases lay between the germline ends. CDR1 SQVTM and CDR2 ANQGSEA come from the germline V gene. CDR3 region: CSVEVVALGETQYF. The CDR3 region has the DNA TGCAGCGTTGAAGTAGTCGCGCTCGGAGAGACCCAGTACTTC.

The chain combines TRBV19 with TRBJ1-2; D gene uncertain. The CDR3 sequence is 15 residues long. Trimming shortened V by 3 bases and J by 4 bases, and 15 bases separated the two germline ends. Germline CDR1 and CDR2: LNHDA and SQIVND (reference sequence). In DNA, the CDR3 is TGTGCCAGTAGTATTGGAGCAGGAAGGACCTATGGCTACACCTTC. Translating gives CASSIGAGRTYGYTF. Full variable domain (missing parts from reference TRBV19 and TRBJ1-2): DGGITQSPKYLFRKEGQNVTLSCEQNLNHDAMYWYRQDPGQGLRLIYYSQIVNDFQKGDIAEGYSVSREKKESFPLTVTSAQKNPTAFYLCASSIGAGRTYGYTFGSGTRLTVV.

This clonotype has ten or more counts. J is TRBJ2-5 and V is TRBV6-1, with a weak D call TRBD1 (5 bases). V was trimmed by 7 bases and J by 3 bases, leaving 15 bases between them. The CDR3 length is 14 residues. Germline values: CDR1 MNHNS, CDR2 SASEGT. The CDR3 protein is CASTLGEGKETQYF. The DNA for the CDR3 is TGTGCCAGCACCCTAGGGGAAGGTAAAGAGACCCAGTACTTC.

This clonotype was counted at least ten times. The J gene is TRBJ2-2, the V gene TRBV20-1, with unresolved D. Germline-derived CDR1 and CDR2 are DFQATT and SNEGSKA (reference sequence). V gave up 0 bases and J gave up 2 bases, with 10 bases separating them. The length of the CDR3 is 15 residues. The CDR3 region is CSARDNPGNTGELFF. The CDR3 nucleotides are TGCAGTGCTAGAGATAACCCGGGTAACACCGGGGAGCTGTTTTTT.

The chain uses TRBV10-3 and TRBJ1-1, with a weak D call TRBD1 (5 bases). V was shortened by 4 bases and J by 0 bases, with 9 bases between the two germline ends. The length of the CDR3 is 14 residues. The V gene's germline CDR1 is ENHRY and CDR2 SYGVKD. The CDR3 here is CAISADSMNTEAFF. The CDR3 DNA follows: TGTGCCATCAGTGCCGACAGCATGAACACTGAAGCTTTCTTT.

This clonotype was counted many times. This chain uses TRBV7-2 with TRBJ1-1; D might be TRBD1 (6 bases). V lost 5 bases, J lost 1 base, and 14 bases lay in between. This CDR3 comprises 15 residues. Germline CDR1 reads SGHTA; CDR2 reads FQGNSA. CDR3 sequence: CASSLTGHRNTEAFF. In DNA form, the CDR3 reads TGTGCCAGCAGCCTCACGGGACATAGGAACACTGAAGCTTTCTTT.

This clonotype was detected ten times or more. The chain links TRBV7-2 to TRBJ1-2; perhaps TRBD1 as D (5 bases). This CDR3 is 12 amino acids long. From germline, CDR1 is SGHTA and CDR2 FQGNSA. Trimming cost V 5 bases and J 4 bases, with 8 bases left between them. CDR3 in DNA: TGTGCCAGCAGCAGAGGGGCCTATGGCTACACCTTC. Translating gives CASSRGAYGYTF.

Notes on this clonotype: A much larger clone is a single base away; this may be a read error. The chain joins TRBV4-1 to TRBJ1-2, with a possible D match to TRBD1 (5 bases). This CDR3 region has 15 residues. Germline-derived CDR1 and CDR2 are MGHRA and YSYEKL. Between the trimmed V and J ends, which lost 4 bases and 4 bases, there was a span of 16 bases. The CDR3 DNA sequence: TGCGCCAGCAGCCCCCAGACAGTGGGCTTCTATGGCTACACCTTC. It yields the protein CASSPQTVGFYGYTF.

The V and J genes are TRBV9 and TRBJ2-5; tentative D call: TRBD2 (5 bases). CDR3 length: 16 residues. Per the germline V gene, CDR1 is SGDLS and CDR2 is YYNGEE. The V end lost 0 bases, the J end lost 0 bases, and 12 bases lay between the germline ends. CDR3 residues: CASSVAGGWYQETQYF. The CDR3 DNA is TGTGCCAGCAGCGTAGCTGGAGGATGGTACCAAGAGACCCAGTACTTC.

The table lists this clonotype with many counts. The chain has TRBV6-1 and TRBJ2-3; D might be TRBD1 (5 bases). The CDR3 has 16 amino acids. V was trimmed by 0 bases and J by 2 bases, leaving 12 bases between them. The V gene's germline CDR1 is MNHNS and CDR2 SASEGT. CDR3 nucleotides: TGTGCCAGCAGTGAAGCTTCGTACAGGTTCACAGATACGCAGTATTTT. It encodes CASSEASYRFTDTQYF.

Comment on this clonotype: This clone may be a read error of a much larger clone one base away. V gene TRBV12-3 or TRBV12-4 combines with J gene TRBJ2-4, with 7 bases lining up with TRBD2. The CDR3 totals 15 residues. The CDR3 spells CASKPSGILRNIRYF. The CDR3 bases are TGTGCCAGCAAACCAAGCGGGATCTTGAGAAACATTCGGTACTTC.

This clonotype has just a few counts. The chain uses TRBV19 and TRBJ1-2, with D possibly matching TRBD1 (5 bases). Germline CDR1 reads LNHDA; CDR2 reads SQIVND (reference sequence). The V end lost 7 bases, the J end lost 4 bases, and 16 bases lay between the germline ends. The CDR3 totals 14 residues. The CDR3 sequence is CASIPAGRSYGYTF. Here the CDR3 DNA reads TGTGCCAGTATCCCGGCAGGGAGGAGCTATGGCTACACCTTC.

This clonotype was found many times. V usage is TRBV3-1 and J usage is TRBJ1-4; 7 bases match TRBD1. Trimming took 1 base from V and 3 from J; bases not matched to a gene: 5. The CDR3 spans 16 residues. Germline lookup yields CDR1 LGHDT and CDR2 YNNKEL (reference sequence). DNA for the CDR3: TGTGCCAGCAGCCAAGTCCTCGGGACAGCTAATGAAAAACTGTTTTTT. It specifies CASSQVLGTANEKLFF.

The CDR3 loop is CACTAVANYGYTF. The CDR3 coding sequence is TGTGCCTGCACAGCCGTAGCTAACTATGGCTACACCTTC. The chain has TRBV30 and TRBJ1-2; D unresolved. CDR3 length equals 13 residues. The V and J ends lost 6 bases and 0 bases respectively, with 11 bases between them. The germline V gene encodes CDR1 GTSNPN and CDR2 SVGIG (reference sequence).

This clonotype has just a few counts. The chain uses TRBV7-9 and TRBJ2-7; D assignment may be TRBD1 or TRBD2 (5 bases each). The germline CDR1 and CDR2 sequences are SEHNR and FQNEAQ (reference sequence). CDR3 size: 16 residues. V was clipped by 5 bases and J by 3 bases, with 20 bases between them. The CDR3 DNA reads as TGTGCCAGCAGCCCCGGAGGATTGCGAGGGGTCTACGAGCAGTACTTC. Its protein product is CASSPGGLRGVYEQYF.

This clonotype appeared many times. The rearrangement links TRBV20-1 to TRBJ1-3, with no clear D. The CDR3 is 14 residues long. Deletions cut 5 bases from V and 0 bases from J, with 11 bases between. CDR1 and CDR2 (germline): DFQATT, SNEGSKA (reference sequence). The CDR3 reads CSAASFVSGNTIYF. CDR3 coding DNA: TGCAGTGCTGCCTCATTCGTCTCTGGAAACACCATATATTTT.

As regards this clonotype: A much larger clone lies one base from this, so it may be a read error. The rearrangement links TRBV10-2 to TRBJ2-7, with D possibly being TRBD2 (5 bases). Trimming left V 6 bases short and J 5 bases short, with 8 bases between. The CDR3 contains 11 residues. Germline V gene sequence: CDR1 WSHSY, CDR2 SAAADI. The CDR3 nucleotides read TGCGCCAGCAGGTTGGGAGACGAGCAGTACTTC. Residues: CASRLGDEQYF.

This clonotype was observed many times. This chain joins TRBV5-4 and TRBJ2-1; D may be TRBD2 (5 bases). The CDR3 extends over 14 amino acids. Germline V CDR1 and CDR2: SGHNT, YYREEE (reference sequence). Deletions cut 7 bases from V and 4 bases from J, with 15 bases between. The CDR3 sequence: CASPPEAIYNEQFF. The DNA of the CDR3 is TGTGCCAGCCCCCCGGAGGCGATTTACAATGAGCAGTTCTTC.

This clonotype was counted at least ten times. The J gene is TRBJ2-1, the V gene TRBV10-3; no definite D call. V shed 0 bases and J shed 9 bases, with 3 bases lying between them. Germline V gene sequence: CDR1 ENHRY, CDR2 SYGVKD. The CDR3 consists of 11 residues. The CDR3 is CAISESGEQFF. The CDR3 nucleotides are TGTGCCATCAGTGAGTCGGGTGAGCAGTTCTTC.

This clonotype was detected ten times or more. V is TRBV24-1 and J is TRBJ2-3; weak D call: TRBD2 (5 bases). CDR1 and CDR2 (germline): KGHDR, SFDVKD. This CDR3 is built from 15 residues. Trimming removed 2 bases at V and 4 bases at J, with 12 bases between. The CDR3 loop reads CATSDWPGSADTQYF. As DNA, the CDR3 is TGTGCCACCAGTGATTGGCCGGGGAGCGCAGATACGCAGTATTTT.

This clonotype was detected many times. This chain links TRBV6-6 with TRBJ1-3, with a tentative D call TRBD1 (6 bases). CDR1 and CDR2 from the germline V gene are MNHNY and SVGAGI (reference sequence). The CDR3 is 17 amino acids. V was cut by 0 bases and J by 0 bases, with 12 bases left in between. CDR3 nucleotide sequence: TGTGCCAGCAGTTACTCCCGGACAGAAAGCTCTGGAAACACCATATATTTT. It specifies CASSYSRTESSGNTIYF.